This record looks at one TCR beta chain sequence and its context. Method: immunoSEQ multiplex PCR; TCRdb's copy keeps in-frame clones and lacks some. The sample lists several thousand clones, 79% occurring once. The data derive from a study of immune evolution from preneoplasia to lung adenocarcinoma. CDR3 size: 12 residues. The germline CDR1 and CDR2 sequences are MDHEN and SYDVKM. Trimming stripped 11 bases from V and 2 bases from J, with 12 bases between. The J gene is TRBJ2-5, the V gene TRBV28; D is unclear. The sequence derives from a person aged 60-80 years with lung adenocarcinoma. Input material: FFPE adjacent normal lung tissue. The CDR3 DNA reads TGTGCCGTCAGGACCCTACAAGAGACCCAGTACTTC. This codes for CAVRTLQETQYF.